The sequence of this TCR beta chain was determined in a study of blood T cell repertoires in COVID-19. The CDR3 extends over 14 amino acids. With V trimmed by 2 bases and J by 9 bases, 9 bases remained unmatched. The germline gives CDR1 MNHEY, CDR2 SVGAGI. Produced via immunoSEQ multiplex PCR; TCRdb's table is partial and in-frame only. The sample shows around 130,000 clones, 80% of them seen only once. The sequenced sample consisted of peripheral blood. V gene TRBV6-5 combines with J gene TRBJ2-7; 8 bases line up with TRBD1. The receptor was isolated from a man between 65 and 85 years old with acute or convalescent COVID-19. The CDR3 DNA follows: TGTGCCAGCAGTTACCGACCGGGACAGGTTCCGCAGTACTTC. This encodes CASSYRPGQVPQYF.